A selection of T cell receptor beta chains follows, all from one sample in a study of beta chain features in type 1 diabetes. Sequencing was performed with immunoSEQ multiplex PCR; in TCRdb, only in-frame clones are kept and a portion is missing. The data contain about 710,000 clones, about 14% of them singletons. Sequencing input: naive CD4+ T cells from blood. Receptors originate from a man in his late teens or twenties with type 1 diabetes. The CDR3 runs from the conserved cysteine through the conserved F or W. D genes are given only for firm matches. Clone size appears in some rows only: once, few, many, or a class for an expanded clone.

clone size,D gene,J gene,V gene,CDR3 protein,CDR3 DNA
.,.,TRBJ2-5,TRBV7-3,CASSLSGTRETQYF,TGTGCCAGCAGCTTATCAGGGACCCGAGAGACCCAGTACTTC
.,.,TRBJ1-1,TRBV29-1,CSVKSWGTEAFF,TGCAGCGTTAAGAGTTGGGGGACTGAAGCTTTCTTT
.,.,TRBJ1-4,TRBV29-1,CSVEEGTNEKLFF,TGCAGCGTTGAGGAGGGTACTAATGAAAAACTGTTTTTT
few,.,TRBJ1-4,TRBV4-3,CASSQDYSLNEKLFF,TGCGCCAGCAGCCAAGATTACAGCTTAAATGAAAAACTGTTTTTT
.,TRBD1,TRBJ2-3,TRBV9,CASSVATWGQGPTDTQYF,TGTGCCAGCAGCGTAGCTACATGGGGACAGGGCCCCACAGATACGCAGTATTTT
few,TRBD2,TRBJ2-7,TRBV4-2,CASSQDRSGTTYEQYF,TGTGCCAGCAGCCAAGATCGTAGCGGGACTACCTACGAGCAGTACTTC
.,.,TRBJ1-1,TRBV11-3,CASSLGGRSTEAFF,TGTGCCAGCAGCTTAGGGGGTAGGAGCACTGAAGCTTTCTTT
few,TRBD2,TRBJ2-1,TRBV5-1,CATSSQGGADEQFF,TGCGCCACCTCGAGCCAGGGAGGGGCGGATGAGCAGTTCTTC
few,.,TRBJ2-7,TRBV20-1,CSAPNYEQYF,TGCAGTGCTCCCAACTACGAGCAGTACTTC
.,.,TRBJ1-1,TRBV2,CASSGPPTEAFF,TGTGCCAGCAGCGGGCCCCCAACTGAAGCTTTCTTT
.,TRBD1,TRBJ2-5,TRBV18,CASSLNWDSQETQYF,TGTGCCAGCTCACTAAACTGGGACAGCCAAGAGACCCAGTACTTC
few,.,TRBJ2-1,TRBV28,CASKGYNEQFF,TGTGCCAGCAAGGGATACAATGAGCAGTTCTTC
.,.,TRBJ2-7,TRBV4-1,CASSQEGPGSYEQYF,TGCGCCAGCAGCCAAGAAGGACCAGGGTCCTACGAGCAGTACTTC
few,TRBD2,TRBJ2-3,TRBV6-6,CASSLAGYTDTQYF,TGTGCCAGCAGTCTAGCGGGCTACACAGATACGCAGTATTTT
.,TRBD1,TRBJ2-5,TRBV5-1,CASSSGTVAEETQYF,TGCGCCAGCAGCTCCGGGACAGTGGCCGAGGAGACCCAGTACTTC
few,.,TRBJ2-7,TRBV30,CAWTGGNPYEQYF,TGTGCCTGGACGGGCGGGAACCCCTACGAGCAGTACTTC
.,.,TRBJ1-5,TRBV28,CASSGGQVPSNQPQHF,TGTGCCAGCAGTGGGGGGCAGGTCCCTAGCAATCAGCCCCAGCATTTT
few,TRBD1,TRBJ1-5,TRBV30,CAWSQGTGDQPQHF,TGTGCCTGGAGTCAGGGGACAGGGGATCAGCCCCAGCATTTT
.,.,TRBJ2-7,TRBV10-3,CAISALYEQYF,TGTGCCATCAGTGCTCTCTACGAGCAGTACTTC
.,.,TRBJ2-3,TRBV5-1,CASSLTHLGTDTQYF,TGCGCCAGCAGCTTGACCCACCTTGGGACAGATACGCAGTATTTT
few,.,TRBJ1-1,TRBV7-3,CASSPGGAILSEAFF,TGTGCCAGCAGCCCGGGAGGGGCCATATTATCTGAAGCTTTCTTT
.,.,TRBJ1-2,TRBV14,CASSQGVGYGYTF,TGTGCCAGCAGCCAAGGCGTTGGTTATGGCTACACCTTC
few,.,TRBJ1-5,TRBV7-9,CASSISGPSQPQHF,TGTGCCAGCAGCATCTCGGGGCCGAGTCAGCCCCAGCATTTT
few,TRBD1,TRBJ1-5,TRBV28,CASSLSGTGLQPQHF,TGTGCCAGCAGTTTATCCGGGACAGGGCTACAGCCCCAGCATTTT
.,.,TRBJ2-3,TRBV5-1,CASSWGSRTDTQYF,TGCGCCAGCAGCTGGGGATCCAGGACAGATACGCAGTATTTT
few,.,TRBJ1-1,TRBV29-1,CSVVGGGTEAFF,TGCAGCGTTGTCGGAGGGGGCACTGAAGCTTTCTTT
few,TRBD1,TRBJ1-4,TRBV7-9,CASSLTGYRLFF,TGTGCCAGCAGCTTGACAGGGTACCGACTGTTTTTT
.,.,TRBJ2-1,TRBV5-4,CASSLAGGTPGNEQFF,TGTGCCAGCAGCTTGGCCGGGGGTACCCCAGGGAATGAGCAGTTCTTC
few,.,TRBJ2-7,TRBV30,CAWSSGRTSQSSYEQYF,TGTGCCTGGAGTTCGGGTCGGACATCTCAGAGCTCCTACGAGCAGTACTTC
few,.,TRBJ1-2,TRBV5-1,CASSLGYGETYGYTF,TGCGCCAGCAGCTTGGGCTACGGAGAGACGTATGGCTACACCTTC
few,.,TRBJ1-4,TRBV30,CAWSLQGNEKLFF,TGTGCCTGGAGCCTTCAGGGGAACGAAAAACTGTTTTTT
.,TRBD1,TRBJ2-3,TRBV7-6,CASSNLGGLTDTQYF,TGTGCCAGCAGCAATCTAGGGGGCCTAACAGATACGCAGTATTTT
.,TRBD1,TRBJ2-4,TRBV15,CATSRDGQGGNIQYF,TGTGCCACCAGCAGAGACGGACAGGGGGGAAACATTCAGTACTTC
.,TRBD1,TRBJ1-5,TRBV6-6,CASSYTGALNQPQHF,TGTGCCAGCAGTTACACAGGGGCCCTCAATCAGCCCCAGCATTTT
.,.,TRBJ1-2,TRBV5-1,CASSLELTPEGNYTF,TGCGCCAGCAGCTTGGAACTTACCCCAGAGGGGAACTACACCTTC
few,.,TRBJ2-7,TRBV6-6,CASSTLPGEQYF,TGTGCCAGCAGTACCCTCCCCGGCGAGCAGTACTTC
.,.,TRBJ1-5,TRBV11-2,CASSPVRVGQPQHF,TGTGCCAGCAGCCCTGTCAGGGTCGGTCAGCCCCAGCATTTT
.,TRBD2,TRBJ2-3,TRBV5-6,CASSLLPSGTDTQYF,TGTGCCAGCAGCTTGTTACCTAGCGGGACCGATACGCAGTATTTT
few,.,TRBJ1-2,TRBV9,CASSAVGPYGYTF,TGTGCCAGCAGCGCCGTGGGACCCTATGGCTACACCTTC
.,.,TRBJ2-7,TRBV19,CASSSNRVAYEQYF,TGTGCCAGTAGTTCGAACAGGGTCGCCTACGAGCAGTACTTC
.,TRBD2,TRBJ2-2,TRBV7-6,CASGAAGVPTGELFF,TGTGCCAGCGGCGCGGCGGGAGTTCCCACCGGGGAGCTGTTTTTT
few,.,TRBJ2-2,TRBV5-4,CASSLRGPTNTGELFF,TGTGCCAGCAGCCTACGAGGGCCGACGAACACCGGGGAGCTGTTTTTT